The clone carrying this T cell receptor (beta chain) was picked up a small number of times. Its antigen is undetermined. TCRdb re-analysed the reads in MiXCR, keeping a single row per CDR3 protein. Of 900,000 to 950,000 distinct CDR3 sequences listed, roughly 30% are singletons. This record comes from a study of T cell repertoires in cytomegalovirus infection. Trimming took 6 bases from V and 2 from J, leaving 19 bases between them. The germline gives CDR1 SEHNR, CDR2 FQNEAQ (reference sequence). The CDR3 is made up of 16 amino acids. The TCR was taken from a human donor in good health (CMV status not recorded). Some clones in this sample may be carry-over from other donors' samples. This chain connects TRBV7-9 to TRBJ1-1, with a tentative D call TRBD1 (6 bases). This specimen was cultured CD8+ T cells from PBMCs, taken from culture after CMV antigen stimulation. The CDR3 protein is CASRPSEQGSNTEAFF. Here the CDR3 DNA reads TGTGCCAGCAGGCCGTCCGAGCAGGGGTCAAACACTGAAGCTTTCTTT.